This TCR beta chain came from a study of T cell responses to AZD1222 COVID-19 vaccine. Study context: Second-dose intervals of approximately 4 or approximately 12 weeks were pooled. Study findings and constraints: Spike-specific TCR breadth and depth rose after two AZD1222 doses.

Comment on this clone: Its matching antigen is unknown.

Trimming left V 7 bases short and J 8 bases short, with 23 bases between. This CDR3 has 15 amino acids. In germline, CDR1 is SQVTM, CDR2 ANQGSEA. Method: immunoSEQ multiplex PCR; TCRdb's copy keeps in-frame clones and lacks some. Of 150,000 or so clones in the sample, 92% were seen once. This chain joins TRBV29-1 and TRBJ1-4, with D tentatively TRBD1 (5 bases). This specimen consisted of peripheral blood, obtained on day 0 of AZD1222 vaccination. The TCR comes from an adult in good health. The CDR3 here is CSAAAAGPSPEKLFF. Written as DNA, the CDR3 is TGCAGCGCCGCGGCCGCAGGGCCATCCCCCGAAAAACTGTTTTTT.